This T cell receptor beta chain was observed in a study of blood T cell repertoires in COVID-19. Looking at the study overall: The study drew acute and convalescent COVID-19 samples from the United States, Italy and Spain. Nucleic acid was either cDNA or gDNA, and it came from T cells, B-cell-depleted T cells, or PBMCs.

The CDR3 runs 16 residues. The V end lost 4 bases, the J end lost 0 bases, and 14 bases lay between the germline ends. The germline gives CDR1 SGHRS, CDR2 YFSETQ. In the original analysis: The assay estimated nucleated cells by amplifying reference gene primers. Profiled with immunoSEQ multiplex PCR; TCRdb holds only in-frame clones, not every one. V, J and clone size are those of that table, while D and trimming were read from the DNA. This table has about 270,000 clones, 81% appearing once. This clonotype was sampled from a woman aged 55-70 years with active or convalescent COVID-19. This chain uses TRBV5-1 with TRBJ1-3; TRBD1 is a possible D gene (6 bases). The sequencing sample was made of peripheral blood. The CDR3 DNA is TGCGCCAGCAGCCGCGAACAGGGATCCTCTGGAAACACCATATATTTT. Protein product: CASSREQGSSGNTIYF.